The present T cell receptor beta chain was sequenced within a study of blood T cell repertoires in COVID-19. At the level of the study: Sites across the United States, Italy and Spain contributed samples from acute and convalescent COVID-19. PBMCs, B-cell-depleted T cells, or T cells provided the cDNA or gDNA that made up the material.

Study processing details: Scientists estimated how many nucleated cells there were by amplifying reference gene primers. TCRdb's copy holds only in-frame clones and misses some; the assay was immunoSEQ multiplex PCR. The DNA gave D and trimming, while V, J and clone size come from that table. The repertoire has 170,000 or so clones, around 80% of them found once; the top ten carry roughly 2.9%. The source of this sequence is a woman aged 55-75 years with acute or convalescent COVID-19. Sequencing was performed on peripheral blood.

The CDR3 DNA sequence: TGTGCCAGCAGCGTCGCAGGGGCTGATAATTCACCCCTCCACTTT. It encodes CASSVAGADNSPLHF. The chain couples TRBV9 to TRBJ1-6; D might be TRBD1 (6 bases). CDR1 SGDLS and CDR2 YYNGEE come from the germline V gene. The CDR3 spans 15 residues. Trimming pared 2 bases from V and 5 bases from J, leaving 11 bases between.